Shown below are 18 T cell receptor beta chains from a single sample sequenced in a study of TIL therapy for anti-PD-1-resistant metastatic lung cancer. This was the immunoSEQ v3 assay. The table came from immunoSEQ multiplex PCR; TCRdb's copy has only in-frame clones and leaves some out. The table records about 50,000 clones, approximately 86% of them present only once. Time point given: pre-treatment sample, taken before nivolumab and TIL therapy. The sample was blood, taken at baseline. These receptors originate from a person aged 25 to 85 with non-small cell lung cancer.

The CDR3 DNA is TGTGCCAGCTCACCGGGTCTAGAGTACGAGCAGTACTTC. Its translation is CASSPGLEYEQYF. The chain uses TRBV18 and TRBJ2-7; D uncertain. The CDR3 spans 13 residues. Germline CDR1 KGHSH, CDR2 LQKENI. V lost 3 bases and J 4 bases, leaving 10 bases between the germline ends.

The chain recombines TRBV12-3 or TRBV12-4 with TRBJ1-2, with 8 bases that match TRBD1. With 8 bases clipped from V and 9 bases from J, the junction kept 8 bases outside the gene matches. The CDR3 consists of 12 residues. As DNA, the CDR3 is TGTGCCAGCGGGACAGGAGACCGGCGCTACACCTTC. This gives the protein CASGTGDRRYTF.

V usage is TRBV10-3 and J usage is TRBJ2-1; D possibly corresponds to TRBD2 (6 bases). The CDR3 length is 13 residues. Trimming pared 6 bases from V and 7 bases from J, leaving 13 bases between. Germline loops: CDR1 ENHRY, CDR2 SYGVKD. The DNA of the CDR3 is TGTGCCATCAGCCCCGGGGGAGCAAATGAGCAGTTCTTC. This gives the protein CAISPGGANEQFF.

The chain combines TRBV5-6 with TRBJ2-3, with D maybe TRBD1 (5 bases). Germline CDR1 SGHDT, CDR2 YYEEEE. The germline V and J ends were trimmed by 0 bases and 10 bases, with 24 bases remaining between them. The CDR3 extends over 17 amino acids. The CDR3 sequence is CASSLDQGSLSVVSQYF. The CDR3 nucleotides are TGTGCCAGCAGCTTGGATCAGGGAAGCCTCTCCGTCGTATCGCAGTATTTT.

This clone was counted between two and nine times. CDR3 nucleotides: TGCGCCAGCAGCCAAGAGGTCCCAGGGACACAAGAGACCCAGTACTTC. It yields the protein CASSQEVPGTQETQYF. The V and J genes are TRBV4-3 and TRBJ2-5; weak D call: TRBD1 (6 bases). The V and J ends lost 0 bases and 2 bases respectively, with 13 bases between them. Germline lookup yields CDR1 LGHNA and CDR2 YSLEER. The CDR3 has 16 amino acids.

The rearrangement joins TRBV19 to TRBJ2-5; D call uncertain. V was trimmed by 4 bases and J by 7 bases, leaving 10 bases between them. The CDR3 spans 12 residues. Germline-derived CDR1 and CDR2 are LNHDA and SQIVND (reference sequence). This CDR3 reads CASSTQGGTQYF. The CDR3 DNA sequence: TGTGCCAGTAGTACACAAGGCGGGACCCAGTACTTC.

The V and J genes are TRBV5-1 and TRBJ1-6; 9 bases line up with TRBD1. The trim removed 2 bases at V and 7 bases at J, leaving 4 bases unmatched. CDR1 SGHRS and CDR2 YFSETQ come from the germline V gene. This CDR3 contains 15 residues. The CDR3 bases are TGCGCCAGCAGCTTTACCGGGACAGGGAATTCACCCCTCCACTTT. Amino acid sequence: CASSFTGTGNSPLHF.

This sequence joins TRBV7-2 and TRBJ1-6, with D perhaps matching TRBD1 (6 bases). The V gene lost 6 bases and the J gene lost 6 bases, with 15 bases spanning the gap. Germline CDR1 SGHTA, CDR2 FQGNSA. This CDR3 region has 15 residues. CDR3 protein: CASSLQGSSNSPLHF. The CDR3 coding sequence is TGTGCCAGCAGTCTCCAGGGGAGTAGTAATTCACCCCTCCACTTT.

This chain joins TRBV19 and TRBJ1-6; 8 nucleotides agree with TRBD1. The CDR3 is 16 residues long. Unmatched junction bases numbered 6, after V lost 3 bases and J lost 5 bases. Germline V gives CDR1 LNHDA, CDR2 SQIVND (reference sequence). The DNA of the CDR3 is TGTGCCAGTAGTATGAAGACAGGGGCGGATAATTCACCCCTCCACTTT. Amino acid sequence: CASSMKTGADNSPLHF.

The rearrangement uses TRBV3-1 (or the pseudogene TRBV3-2) and TRBJ1-1; 7 bases map to TRBD1. Trimming cost V 4 bases and J 1 base; bases outside gene matches: 9. Germline CDR1 and CDR2: LGHDT and YNNKEL (reference sequence). The CDR3 runs to 16 residues. CDR3: CASSLARGITNTEAFF. The CDR3 DNA reads TGTGCCAGCAGCCTGGCCAGGGGGATCACGAACACTGAAGCTTTCTTT.

This chain joins TRBV28 and TRBJ1-6, with 7 positions matching TRBD1. Germline V CDR1 and CDR2: MDHEN, SYDVKM. There are 14 residues in the CDR3. After removal of 6 bases from V and 7 bases from J, the junction contained 6 bases not matched to a gene. The CDR3 loop is CASSPQGGNSPLHF. In nucleotides, the CDR3 is TGTGCCAGCAGCCCGCAGGGGGGCAATTCACCCCTCCACTTT.

CDR3 sequence (DNA): TGTGCCAGCAGCGAGGACAGGGCGGGAAGTAATGAGCAGTTCTTC. This gives the protein CASSEDRAGSNEQFF. V is TRBV6-6 and J is TRBJ2-1, with 8 bases that match TRBD1. This CDR3 comprises 15 residues. V gave up 6 bases and J gave up 7 bases; unmatched junction bases: 11. Germline CDR1 reads MNHNY; CDR2 reads SVGAGI (reference sequence).

The rearrangement joins TRBV7-9 to TRBJ2-1; the match to TRBD1 covers 9 bases. The length of the CDR3 is 15 residues. Unmatched junction bases numbered 11, after V lost 5 bases and J lost 9 bases. From germline, CDR1 is SEHNR and CDR2 FQNEAQ (reference sequence). This CDR3 reads CASSLSGTGKGEQFF. The DNA of the CDR3 is TGTGCCAGCAGCCTTTCCGGGACAGGGAAGGGTGAGCAGTTCTTC.

This clone appeared a few times. The chain has TRBV7-9 and TRBJ2-3; D ambiguous. Trimming shortened V by 5 bases and J by 3 bases, and 18 bases separated the two germline ends. CDR1 SEHNR and CDR2 FQNEAQ come from the germline V gene (reference sequence). This CDR3 has 16 residues. The CDR3 coding sequence is TGTGCCAGCAGCCCATCCGTGTTCCCGAAGACAGATACGCAGTATTTT. This gives the protein CASSPSVFPKTDTQYF.

V usage is TRBV7-9 and J usage is TRBJ2-2; the D call may be TRBD1 or TRBD2 (5 bases each). Germline CDR1 reads SEHNR; CDR2 reads FQNEAQ (reference sequence). The V and J ends lost 5 bases and 0 bases respectively, with 13 bases between them. There are 16 residues in the CDR3. The DNA of the CDR3 is TGTGCCAGCAGCAGCGGACATTCCGCGAACACCGGGGAGCTGTTTTTT. Amino acids: CASSSGHSANTGELFF.

The chain recombines TRBV9 with TRBJ2-7; 11 positions match TRBD2. CDR1 is SGDLS, CDR2 YYNGEE, per germline. V gave up 0 bases and J gave up 5 bases; unmatched junction bases: 7. The CDR3 loop spans 16 amino acids. CDR3 amino acids: CASSVDSGGAGDEQYF. CDR3 nucleotide sequence: TGTGCCAGCAGCGTAGATAGCGGGGGGGCCGGGGACGAGCAGTACTTC. The complete variable domain, with remaining parts taken from reference TRBV9 and TRBJ2-7, reads DSGVTQTPKHLITATGQRVTLRCSPRSGDLSVYWYQQSLDQGLQFLIQYYNGEERAKGNILERFSAQQFPDLHSELNLSSLELGDSALYFCASSVDSGGAGDEQYFGPGTRLTVT.

The V and J genes are TRBV15 and TRBJ1-4, with a tentative D call TRBD1 (6 bases). The germline V and J ends were trimmed by 0 bases and 10 bases, with 18 bases remaining between them. Germline CDR1 LNHNV, CDR2 YYDKDF (reference sequence). The length of the CDR3 is 16 residues. CDR3 in DNA: TGTGCCACCAGCAGAGATCGCTCCGGGGGCAAAGGAAAACTGTTTTTT. Amino acid sequence: CATSRDRSGGKGKLFF.

The J gene is TRBJ1-2, the V gene TRBV6-5, with 7 nucleotides matching TRBD1. There are 13 residues in the CDR3. Germline-derived CDR1 and CDR2 are MNHEY and SVGAGI. V lost 7 bases and J lost 5; bases outside the gene matches: 7. CDR3 nucleotide sequence: TGTGCCAGCATTCCGACAGGGACTTATGGCTACACCTTC. Amino acid sequence: CASIPTGTYGYTF.